This T cell receptor beta chain stems from a study of radiotherapy plus CTLA-4 blockade in lung cancer. Study-wide context: Across the patients, objective responses occurred in about 19%, and disease control in 31%.

Overall study results and limits: Expansion in blood of tumor-derived TCR clones was seen after radiotherapy plus ipilimumab. According to reports, early shifts in blood T cell clones, alongside interferon-beta, forecast response most accurately.

A word on this clone: The antigen is undetermined.

Generated by immunoSEQ multiplex PCR, the TCRdb table keeps only in-frame clones and is missing some. The data contain 40,000 to 55,000 clones, about 86% of them seen just once; the ten biggest clones take up around 17%. Patients in the study, people with chemo-refractory metastatic non-small-cell lung cancer, received focal radiation plus ipilimumab CTLA-4 blockade. The ends were cut back, 3 bases at V and 3 bases at J, with 12 bases in the middle. The CDR3 sequence is 14 residues long. Germline V gene lookup returns CDR1 MNHNS and CDR2 SASEGT. The TCR sequence derives from a human donor with non-small cell lung cancer that progressed on radiotherapy plus ipilimumab. Some clones in this sample may be carry-over from other donors' samples. Specimen: peripheral blood, collected from a patient treated with radiotherapy plus ipilimumab. The chain recombines TRBV6-1 with TRBJ2-7; TRBD2 might be the D (6 bases). Written as DNA, the CDR3 is TGTGCCAGCAGTGAGGGCGGGGCGGGCTACGAGCAGTACTTC. Residues: CASSEGGAGYEQYF.